This T cell receptor (beta chain) is from a study of T cells in Graves' hyperthyroidism and ophthalmopathy. Study overall: Staff took peripheral blood when the initial diagnosis was made, before any treatment began. Study observations and caveats: Most clonotypes that expanded in the thyroid above 0.001 also showed up in blood.

For ophthalmopathy patients, the Clinical Activity Score was at least 3 and the NOSPECS grade at least 4; duration was under 3 months. PBMCs were derived from more than 8 ml fresh peripheral blood. The V gene end was trimmed by 1 base and the J gene end by 10 bases; junction bases not matched to a gene: 7. Germline CDR1 SGHVS, CDR2 FNYEAQ. The CDR3 extends over 14 amino acids. TCR beta CDR3 sequences were amplified from RNA transcripts. RT-PCR in the first round (using the HTBI primer set) targeted the TCR CDR3. TCRdb reprocessed the multiplex PCR reads with MiXCR, giving one entry per CDR3 protein. The repertoire holds about 260,000 distinct CDR3 sequences, with around 22% as singletons. To note about this clonotype: What it binds is not known.

This rearrangement joins TRBV7-6 to TRBJ2-1; 7 nucleotides match TRBD2. Sample: blood. The receptor comes from a man aged 30 to 45 with Graves' ophthalmopathy. The CDR3 nucleotides read TGTGCCAGCAGCTTAGAAGGAACGGGAGGCGAGCAGTTCTTC. This translates into CASSLEGTGGEQFF.